Listed here are 17 T cell receptor beta chains from one sample, sequenced in a study of blood T cell repertoires in COVID-19. Assay used: immunoSEQ multiplex PCR; TCRdb lists only in-frame clones, some missing. The top ten hold approximately 1% of the sample, which has 300,000 to 350,000 clones, roughly 90% seen once. The specimen was PBMCs or T cells enriched from blood (not recorded which). The receptors stem from a woman aged 30 to 39 who had recovered from COVID-19.

The V call is TRBV2, the J call TRBJ1-4; 7 bases fit TRBD1. Germline V gives CDR1 SNHLY, CDR2 FYNNEI. The trim removed 5 bases at V and 0 bases at J, leaving 3 bases unmatched. The CDR3 spans 15 residues. CDR3 nucleotide sequence: TGTGCCAGCAGTATCGGACAGGCAACTAATGAAAAACTGTTTTTT. Translation: CASSIGQATNEKLFF.

V and J are TRBV27 and TRBJ1-2, with 12 bases identical to TRBD1. The CDR3 contains 14 residues. Trimming removed 6 bases from V and 9 bases from J; junction bases left unmatched: 8. Germline-derived CDR1 and CDR2 are MNHEY and SMNVEV (reference sequence). The CDR3 loop reads CASRGTGGNMRYTF. In DNA, the CDR3 is TGTGCCAGCAGGGGGACAGGGGGCAACATGCGCTACACCTTC.

The V gene is TRBV15, the J gene TRBJ2-3; TRBD2 matches 8 bases. CDR1 and CDR2 from the germline V gene are LNHNV and YYDKDF (reference sequence). V gave up 0 bases and J gave up 2 bases; unmatched junction bases: 4. The CDR3 consists of 16 residues. CDR3 residues: CATSRESGSLTDTQYF. Written as DNA, the CDR3 is TGTGCCACCAGCAGAGAAAGCGGGAGTCTCACAGATACGCAGTATTTT.

Here the CDR3 DNA reads TGTGCCAGCACCGGGGCAACCCCGGATTCACCCCTCCACTTT. It specifies CASTGATPDSPLHF. The gene calls are TRBV7-9 and TRBJ1-6; D is perhaps TRBD1 (5 bases). Looked up from germline, CDR1 is SEHNR and CDR2 is FQNEAQ (reference sequence). This CDR3 region has 14 residues. Trimming cost V 7 bases and J 8 bases, with 15 bases left between them.

The J gene is TRBJ2-3, the V gene TRBV27; 8 nucleotides agree with TRBD2. V was pared by 0 bases and J by 2 bases, with 7 bases of the junction left unmatched. The length of the CDR3 is 17 residues. The germline V gene has CDR1 MNHEY and CDR2 SMNVEV (reference sequence). CDR3 in amino acids: CASSLSASGFATDTQYF. The CDR3 DNA reads TGTGCCAGCAGTTTATCGGCTAGCGGGTTCGCCACAGATACGCAGTATTTT.

CDR3 sequence: CASSRAGGYNEQFF. The CDR3 DNA sequence: TGCGCCAGCAGTCGAGCGGGGGGCTACAATGAGCAGTTCTTC. The genes are TRBV4-1 and TRBJ2-1, with 9 bases that match TRBD2. Trimming removed 6 bases from V and 3 bases from J; junction bases left unmatched: 3. CDR1 and CDR2 from the germline V gene are MGHRA and YSYEKL. The CDR3 loop spans 14 amino acids.

This rearrangement joins TRBV28 to TRBJ2-3; 8 nucleotides agree with TRBD2. Germline CDR1 reads MDHEN; CDR2 reads SYDVKM. Losses at the gene ends were 7 bases for V and 0 bases for J; bases not matched to a gene: 6. This CDR3 spans 15 amino acids. DNA for the CDR3: TGTGCCAGCAATTCCGGGGGGGCTAGCACAGATACGCAGTATTTT. Amino acid sequence: CASNSGGASTDTQYF.

This clone was seen only a few times. The chain combines TRBV5-4 with TRBJ1-1; 9 bases are a match to TRBD1. The junction had 2 bases not matched to a gene; V was cut back by 1 base and J by 4 bases. CDR1 is SGHNT, CDR2 YYREEE, per germline (reference sequence). There are 14 residues in the CDR3. This chain's CDR3 is CASSLTGGITEAFF. The CDR3 coding sequence is TGTGCCAGCAGCTTGACAGGGGGCATCACTGAAGCTTTCTTT.

V is TRBV5-6 and J is TRBJ1-5; TRBD1 matches at 10 bases. Germline lookup yields CDR1 SGHDT and CDR2 YYEEEE. This CDR3 has 15 amino acids. The junction had 8 bases not matched to a gene; V was cut back by 4 bases and J by 7 bases. Here the CDR3 reads CASSLQGQGRQPQHF. The CDR3 coding sequence is TGTGCCAGCAGCCTGCAGGGACAGGGGAGGCAGCCCCAGCATTTT. Together with reference TRBV5-6 and TRBJ1-5, the CDR3 gives the full variable domain: DAGVTQSPTHLIKTRGQQVTLRCSPKSGHDTVSWYQQALGQGPQFIFQYYEEEERQRGNFPDRFSGHQFPNYSSELNVNALLLGDSALYLCASSLQGQGRQPQHFGDGTRLSIL.

This chain joins TRBV6-5 and TRBJ2-7, with D hard to call. The V end lost 7 bases, the J end lost 2 bases, and 12 bases lay between the germline ends. This CDR3 is built from 13 residues. Germline CDR1 MNHEY, CDR2 SVGAGI. CDR3 loop: CASITVLAYEQYF. DNA for the CDR3: TGTGCCAGCATTACGGTGTTGGCCTACGAGCAGTACTTC.

Turning to this clone: This same CDR3 is encoded by further DNA sequences in the sample. The rearrangement joins TRBV30 to TRBJ2-7, with 8 bases identical to TRBD2. The CDR3 extends over 12 amino acids. J lost 1 base, V lost 8 bases, and 4 bases had no gene match. Per germline, CDR1 GTSNPN and CDR2 SVGIG (reference sequence). As DNA, the CDR3 is TGTGCCGGGCGGGGGGCATCCTACGAGCAGTACTTC. The encoded protein is CAGRGASYEQYF.

This chain uses TRBV6-5 with TRBJ1-5; possibly TRBD1 for D (5 bases). With 3 bases removed from V and 1 base from J, the gap between germline ends came to 7 bases. The CDR3 is 14 residues long. Germline values: CDR1 MNHEY, CDR2 SVGAGI. CDR3 residues: CASSYGGSNQPQHF. In DNA, the CDR3 is TGTGCCAGCAGTTATGGGGGGAGCAATCAGCCCCAGCATTTT.

The chain recombines TRBV7-9 with TRBJ1-6; a weak D match, TRBD1 (6 bases). This CDR3 region has 16 residues. V lost 5 bases and J 5 bases, leaving 16 bases between the germline ends. Per the germline V gene, CDR1 is SEHNR and CDR2 is FQNEAQ (reference sequence). CDR3: CASSRSRDIDNSPLHF. The CDR3 region has the DNA TGTGCCAGCAGCCGATCCCGGGACATTGATAATTCACCCCTCCACTTT.

The chain carries TRBV24-1 and TRBJ2-5; 9 bases map to TRBD1. The CDR3 spans 16 residues. Germline CDR1 is KGHDR and CDR2 is SFDVKD. V shed 4 bases and J 4 bases; nucleotides not matched to a gene: 9. CDR3 residues: CATSDPTGTGRETQYF. DNA of the CDR3: TGTGCCACCAGTGACCCCACCGGGACAGGGAGAGAGACCCAGTACTTC.

The chain has TRBV5-1 and TRBJ1-2; 7 nucleotides line up with TRBD1. Trimming removed 7 bases from V and 0 bases from J; junction bases left unmatched: 3. Per the germline V gene, CDR1 is SGHRS and CDR2 is YFSETQ. This CDR3 has 13 amino acids. CDR3 region: CASGDSPNYGYTF. The CDR3 nucleotides are TGCGCCAGCGGGGACAGCCCTAACTATGGCTACACCTTC. The whole variable domain, remainder taken from reference TRBV5-1 and TRBJ1-2, is KAGVTQTPRYLIKTRGQQVTLSCSPISGHRSVSWYQQTPGQGLQFLFEYFSETQRNKGNFPGRFSGRQFSNSRSEMNVSTLELGDSALYLCASGDSPNYGYTFGSGTRLTVV.

The chain employs TRBV19 and TRBJ1-5; D remains unclear. Trimming cost V 3 bases and J 3 bases, with 15 bases left between them. Germline assignment: CDR1 LNHDA and CDR2 SQIVND (reference sequence). This CDR3 is built from 16 residues. The CDR3 protein is CASSMTIWQVNQPQHF. The DNA of the CDR3 is TGTGCCAGTAGTATGACCATATGGCAGGTCAATCAGCCCCAGCATTTT.

The chain uses TRBV2 and TRBJ1-3; the D gene is possibly TRBD1 (5 bases). V was pared by 5 bases and J by 0 bases, with 14 bases between. CDR3 length: 16 amino acids. Germline assignment: CDR1 SNHLY and CDR2 FYNNEI. For the CDR3, the DNA is TGTGCCAGCAGTAAAACCGCAGGGTTCTCTGGAAACACCATATATTTT. Its protein product is CASSKTAGFSGNTIYF.